One T cell receptor (beta chain) is described in this entry. The sample carries other DNA sequences with the same CDR3. The sample is drawn from a study of blood T cell repertoires in COVID-19. Whole-study context: Specimens from acute and convalescent COVID-19 originated in the United States, Italy and Spain. Sources were T cells, B-cell-depleted T cells, or PBMCs; the material itself was cDNA or gDNA.

The CDR3 length is 13 residues. V lost 0 bases and J 3 bases, leaving 6 bases between the germline ends. CDR1 and CDR2 from the germline V gene are LGHDT and YNNKEL (reference sequence). In the original workflow: The authors estimated nucleated cell counts from reference gene primer amplification. Sequenced by immunoSEQ multiplex PCR; TCRdb stores in-frame clones only, minus some. V and J calls and clone size are as listed in that table; D and trimming were resolved from the DNA. The sample lists about 140,000 clones, approximately 84% seen once, with around 7.8% in the top ten. Sequenced: peripheral blood. The J gene is TRBJ2-7, the V gene TRBV3-1 (or the pseudogene TRBV3-2), with TRBD2 as a possible D gene (6 bases). The clonotype comes from a human donor in a cohort sampled during active COVID-19. The CDR3 sequence: CASSQEGGYEQYF. The DNA of the CDR3 is TGTGCCAGCAGCCAAGAGGGGGGCTACGAGCAGTACTTC.